The clone carrying this T cell receptor beta chain was seen a handful of times. The trim removed 4 bases at V and 3 bases at J, leaving 9 bases unmatched. The CDR3 consists of 15 residues. Looked up from germline, CDR1 is SGHDT and CDR2 is YYEEEE. This sample was included in a study of blood T cell repertoires in COVID-19. Looking at the study overall: Acute and convalescent COVID-19 specimens originated in the United States, Italy and Spain. In each case, the material was cDNA or gDNA derived from T cells, B-cell-depleted T cells, or PBMCs.

The authors' processing: Counts of nucleated cells, estimated from reference gene primer amplification, were obtained. Here immunoSEQ multiplex PCR was the method, and the copy in TCRdb shows in-frame clones only, minus some. That table supplies the V and J calls and clone size; D and trimming were determined from the DNA. The data show under 95,000 clones, about 89% seen once. The V call is TRBV5-6, the J call TRBJ1-1; 7 bases agree with TRBD1. The TCR was taken from a human donor with acute or convalescent COVID-19. The donor label of this sample is uncertain. The sample was peripheral blood. DNA for the CDR3: TGTGCCAGCAGCGCGGATTGGGACAGATACACTGAAGCTTTCTTT. Its protein product is CASSADWDRYTEAFF. The whole variable domain, remainder taken from reference TRBV5-6 and TRBJ1-1, is DAGVTQSPTHLIKTRGQQVTLRCSPKSGHDTVSWYQQALGQGPQFIFQYYEEEERQRGNFPDRFSGHQFPNYSSELNVNALLLGDSALYLCASSADWDRYTEAFFGQGTRLTVV.